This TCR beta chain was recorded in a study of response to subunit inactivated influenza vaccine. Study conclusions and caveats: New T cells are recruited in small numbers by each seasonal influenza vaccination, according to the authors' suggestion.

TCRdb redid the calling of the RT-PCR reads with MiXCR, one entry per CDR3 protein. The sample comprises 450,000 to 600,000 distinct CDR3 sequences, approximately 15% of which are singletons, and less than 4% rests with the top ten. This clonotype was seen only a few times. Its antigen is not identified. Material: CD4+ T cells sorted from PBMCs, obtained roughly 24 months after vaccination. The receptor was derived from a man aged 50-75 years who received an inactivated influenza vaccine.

CDR3 amino acids: CASSHGGVRRSGELFF. The CDR3 DNA is TGCGCCAGCAGTCACGGAGGGGTTCGTAGGTCCGGGGAGCTGTTTTTT. The genes are TRBV4-1 and TRBJ2-2; TRBD2 is a possible D gene (6 bases). This CDR3 contains 16 residues. Trimming stripped 6 bases from V and 6 bases from J, with 20 bases between. Germline loops: CDR1 MGHRA, CDR2 YSYEKL.